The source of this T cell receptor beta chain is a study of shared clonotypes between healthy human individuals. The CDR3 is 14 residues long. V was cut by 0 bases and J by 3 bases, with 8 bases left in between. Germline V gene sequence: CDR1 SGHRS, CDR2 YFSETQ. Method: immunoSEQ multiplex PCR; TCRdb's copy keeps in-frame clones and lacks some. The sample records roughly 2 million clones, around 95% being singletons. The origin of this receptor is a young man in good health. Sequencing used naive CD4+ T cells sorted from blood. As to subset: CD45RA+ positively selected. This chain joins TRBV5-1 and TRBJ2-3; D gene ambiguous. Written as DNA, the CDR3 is TGCGCCAGCAGCTTGGCGTTCGGAACAGATACGCAGTATTTT. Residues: CASSLAFGTDTQYF.